This record concerns one T cell receptor beta chain sequence. Germline V gives CDR1 LGHNT, CDR2 FRNRAP. The CDR3 has 16 amino acids. The junction had 11 bases not matched to a gene; V was cut back by 3 bases and J by 8 bases. The sample is drawn from a study of blood T cell repertoires in COVID-19. Across the study: T cells, B-cell-depleted T cells, or PBMCs provided the cDNA or gDNA that served as material.

In the study's own analysis: Cell counts per sample came from amplifying reference gene primers. This table comes from immunoSEQ multiplex PCR, and its TCRdb copy is limited to in-frame clones, with some not included. D and trimming come from the DNA, and the V and J calls and clone size come from that table. The sample includes roughly 250,000 clones, approximately 82% of them seen just once. Sequencing used peripheral blood. The receptor was derived from a woman older than 75 with acute or convalescent COVID-19. J is TRBJ2-2 and V is TRBV12-5, with 8 positions matching TRBD1. The CDR3 protein is CASGFTTGTGGGELFF. As DNA, the CDR3 is TGTGCTAGTGGTTTCACCACCGGGACAGGAGGTGGGGAGCTGTTTTTT. Variable domain in full (rest from reference TRBV12-5 and TRBJ2-2): DARVTQTPRHKVTEMGQEVTMRCQPILGHNTVFWYRQTMMQGLELLAYFRNRAPLDDSGMPKDRFSAEMPDATLATLKIQPSEPRDSAVYFCASGFTTGTGGGELFFGEGSRLTVL.